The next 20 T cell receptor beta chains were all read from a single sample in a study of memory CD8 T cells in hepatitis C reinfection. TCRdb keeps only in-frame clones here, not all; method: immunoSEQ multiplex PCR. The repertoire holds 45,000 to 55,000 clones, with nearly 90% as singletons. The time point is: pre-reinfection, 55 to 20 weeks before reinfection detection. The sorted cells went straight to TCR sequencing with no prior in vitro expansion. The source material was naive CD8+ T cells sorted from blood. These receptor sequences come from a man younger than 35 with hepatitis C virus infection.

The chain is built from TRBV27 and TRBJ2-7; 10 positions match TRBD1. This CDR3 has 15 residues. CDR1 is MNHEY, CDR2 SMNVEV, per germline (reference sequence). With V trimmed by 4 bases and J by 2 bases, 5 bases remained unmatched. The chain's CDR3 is CASSWTGGATYEQYF. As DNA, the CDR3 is TGTGCCAGCAGTTGGACAGGGGGTGCCACCTACGAGCAGTACTTC.

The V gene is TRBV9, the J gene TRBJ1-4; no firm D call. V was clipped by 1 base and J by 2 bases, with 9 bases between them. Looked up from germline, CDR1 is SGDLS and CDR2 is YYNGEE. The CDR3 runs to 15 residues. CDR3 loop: CASSVRGWTNEKLFF. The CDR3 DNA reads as TGTGCCAGCAGCGTACGAGGGTGGACTAATGAAAAACTGTTTTTT.

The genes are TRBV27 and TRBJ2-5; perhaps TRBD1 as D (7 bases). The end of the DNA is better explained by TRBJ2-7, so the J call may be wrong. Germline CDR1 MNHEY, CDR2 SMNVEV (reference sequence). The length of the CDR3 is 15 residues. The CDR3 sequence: CASRSEGAGNYEQYF. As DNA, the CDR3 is TGTGCCAGCAGGTCCGAGGGGGCGGGAAACTACGAGCAGTACTTC.

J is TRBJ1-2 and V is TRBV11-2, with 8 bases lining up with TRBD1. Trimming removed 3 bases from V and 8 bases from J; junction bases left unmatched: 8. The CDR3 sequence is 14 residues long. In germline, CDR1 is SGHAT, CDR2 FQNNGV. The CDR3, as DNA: TGTGCCAGCAGCTTTGGGACAGGACCAGGCGGCTACACCTTC. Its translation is CASSFGTGPGGYTF.

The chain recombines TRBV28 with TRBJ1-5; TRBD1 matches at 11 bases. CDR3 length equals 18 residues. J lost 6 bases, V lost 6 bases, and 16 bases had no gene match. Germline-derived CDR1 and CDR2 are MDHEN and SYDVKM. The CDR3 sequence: CASSHQGEGQGVAQPQHF. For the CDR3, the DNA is TGTGCCAGCAGCCACCAAGGGGAGGGACAGGGGGTGGCTCAGCCCCAGCATTTT.

The CDR3 region is CASSRRDSPYEQYF. The CDR3 region has the DNA TGTGCCAGCAGCCGACGGGACTCCCCCTACGAGCAGTACTTC. This chain uses TRBV11-2 with TRBJ2-7, with D perhaps matching TRBD2 (6 bases). This CDR3 region has 14 residues. The germline gives CDR1 SGHAT, CDR2 FQNNGV. Between the trimmed V and J ends, which lost 5 bases and 2 bases, there was a span of 13 bases.

The CDR3 here is CASSDPDYTSTDTQYF. The CDR3 region has the DNA TGTGCCAGCAGTGACCCGGACTATACTAGCACAGATACGCAGTATTTT. The J gene is TRBJ2-3, the V gene TRBV2, with D tentatively TRBD2 (6 bases). CDR3 size: 16 residues. V lost 3 bases and J lost 0, with 13 bases in between. Looked up from germline, CDR1 is SNHLY and CDR2 is FYNNEI.

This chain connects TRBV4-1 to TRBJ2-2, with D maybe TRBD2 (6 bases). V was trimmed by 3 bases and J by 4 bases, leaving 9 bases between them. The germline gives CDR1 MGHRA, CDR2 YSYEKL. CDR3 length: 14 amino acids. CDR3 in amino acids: CASSQAGSTGELFF. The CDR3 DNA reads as TGCGCCAGCAGCCAGGCGGGGTCCACCGGGGAGCTGTTTTTT.

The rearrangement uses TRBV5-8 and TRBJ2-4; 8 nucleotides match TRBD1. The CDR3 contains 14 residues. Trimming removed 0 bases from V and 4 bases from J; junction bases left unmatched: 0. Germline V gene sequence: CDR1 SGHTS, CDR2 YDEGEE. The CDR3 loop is CASSLGQGKNIQYF. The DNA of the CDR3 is TGTGCCAGCAGCTTGGGACAGGGGAAAAACATTCAGTACTTC.

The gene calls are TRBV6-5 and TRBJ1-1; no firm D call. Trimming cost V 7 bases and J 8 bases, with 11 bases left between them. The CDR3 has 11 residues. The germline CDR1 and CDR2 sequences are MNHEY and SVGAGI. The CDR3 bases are TGTGCCAGCATCCTAGCCTCGGAAGCTTTCTTT. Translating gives CASILASEAFF.

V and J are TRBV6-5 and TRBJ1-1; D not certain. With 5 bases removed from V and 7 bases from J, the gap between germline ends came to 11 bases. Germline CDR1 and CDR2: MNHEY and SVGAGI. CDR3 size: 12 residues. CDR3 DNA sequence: TGTGCCAGCAGTGAAACCGGGGATGAAGCTTTCTTT. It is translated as CASSETGDEAFF.

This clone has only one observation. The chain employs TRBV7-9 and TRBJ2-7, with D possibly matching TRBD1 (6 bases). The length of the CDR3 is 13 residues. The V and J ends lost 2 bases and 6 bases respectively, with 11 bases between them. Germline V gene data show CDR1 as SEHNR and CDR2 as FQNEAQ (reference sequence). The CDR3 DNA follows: TGTGCCAGCAGCTTATTGGGGGCTGCCGAGCAGTACTTC. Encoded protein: CASSLLGAAEQYF.

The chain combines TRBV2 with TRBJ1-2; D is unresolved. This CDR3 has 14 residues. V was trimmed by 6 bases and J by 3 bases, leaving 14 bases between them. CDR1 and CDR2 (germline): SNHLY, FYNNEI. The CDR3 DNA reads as TGTGCCAGCAGGGAGGGTCACCTCCACTATGGCTACACCTTC. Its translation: CASREGHLHYGYTF.

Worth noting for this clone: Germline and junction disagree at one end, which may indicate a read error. Here the CDR3 DNA reads TGTGCCAGCAGCCTCAAGGGGGGGGGTGCTTCCGAAGGGTATGGCTACCCCTTC. It yields the protein CASSLKGGGASEGYGYPF. The rearrangement links TRBV7-2 to TRBJ1-2; a possible D gene is TRBD1 (6 bases). The CDR3 has 18 amino acids. CDR1 SGHTA and CDR2 FQGNSA come from the germline V gene.

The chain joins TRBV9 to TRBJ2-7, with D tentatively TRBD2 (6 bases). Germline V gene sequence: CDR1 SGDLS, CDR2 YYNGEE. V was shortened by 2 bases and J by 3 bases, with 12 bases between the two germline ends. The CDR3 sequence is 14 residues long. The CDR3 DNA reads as TGTGCCAGCAGCGTGGGGAGGCAAGGCTACGAGCAGTACTTC. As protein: CASSVGRQGYEQYF.

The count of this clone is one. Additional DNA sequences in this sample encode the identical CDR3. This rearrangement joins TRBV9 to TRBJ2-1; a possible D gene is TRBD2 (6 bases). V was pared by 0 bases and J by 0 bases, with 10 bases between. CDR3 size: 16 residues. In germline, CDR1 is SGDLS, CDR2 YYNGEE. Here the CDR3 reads CASSVGAGSSYNEQFF. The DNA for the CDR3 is TGTGCCAGCAGCGTAGGGGCGGGGAGCTCCTACAATGAGCAGTTCTTC.

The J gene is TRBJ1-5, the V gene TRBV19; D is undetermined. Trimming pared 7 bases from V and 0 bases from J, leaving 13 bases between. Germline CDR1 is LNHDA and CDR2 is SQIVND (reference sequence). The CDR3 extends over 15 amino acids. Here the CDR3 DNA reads TGTGCCAGTACCCCGAGAGGGAATAGCAATCAGCCCCAGCATTTT. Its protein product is CASTPRGNSNQPQHF.

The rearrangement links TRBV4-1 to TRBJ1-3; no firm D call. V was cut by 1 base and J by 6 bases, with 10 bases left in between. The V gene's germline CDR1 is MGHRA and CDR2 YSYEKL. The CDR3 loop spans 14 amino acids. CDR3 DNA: TGCGCCAGCAGCCAAGTAGGGAGAGAAAACACCATATATTTT. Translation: CASSQVGRENTIYF.

CDR3 coding DNA: TGCGCCAGCAAAGGGACAGGGGGTGTGAGTGAGCAGTTCTTC. This gives the protein CASKGTGGVSEQFF. The rearrangement links TRBV5-1 to TRBJ2-1; 11 nucleotides line up with TRBD1. With V trimmed by 6 bases and J by 9 bases, 8 bases remained unmatched. This CDR3 region has 14 residues. CDR1 SGHRS and CDR2 YFSETQ come from the germline V gene.

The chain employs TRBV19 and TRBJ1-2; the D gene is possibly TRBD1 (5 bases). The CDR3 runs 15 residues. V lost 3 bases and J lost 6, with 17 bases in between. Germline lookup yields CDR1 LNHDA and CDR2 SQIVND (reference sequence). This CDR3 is CASSIEGQPGDGYTF. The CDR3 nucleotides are TGTGCCAGTAGTATCGAGGGGCAGCCGGGGGATGGCTACACCTTC.